Shown below are 24 T cell receptor beta chains from a single sample sequenced in a study of shared T cell receptors in the human thymus. The table came from immunoSEQ multiplex PCR; TCRdb's copy has only in-frame clones and leaves some out. The data show 640,000 or so clones, with about 87% seen just once and over 0.008% held by the top ten. The same specimen was also included in a second study, on human thymus T cells.

Sequencing input: thymocytes. Receptor source: a boy under two years old with a congenital heart defect.

This clone was found once. This rearrangement joins TRBV14 to TRBJ1-1; 9 positions agree with TRBD1. CDR3 length equals 16 residues. Per germline, CDR1 SGHDN and CDR2 FVKESK. V was clipped by 4 bases and J by 3 bases; unmatched bases: 9. CDR3 amino acids: CASSRRTGDGDTEAFF. In DNA form, the CDR3 reads TGTGCCAGCAGCCGGCGGACAGGGGATGGGGACACTGAAGCTTTCTTT.

In its sample, this clone was seen once. The V and J genes are TRBV18 and TRBJ1-5, with a possible D match to TRBD1 (6 bases). V was cut by 3 bases and J by 5 bases, with 11 bases left in between. Germline loops: CDR1 KGHSH, CDR2 LQKENI. This CDR3 is 14 amino acids long. The CDR3 DNA sequence: TGTGCCAGCTCACCCGACAACAGGGATCAGCCCCAGCATTTT. Translated: CASSPDNRDQPQHF.

V gene TRBV6-6 combines with J gene TRBJ2-7; D remains ambiguous. CDR1 MNHNY and CDR2 SVGAGI come from the germline V gene (reference sequence). Trimming cost V 0 bases and J 6 bases, with 6 bases left between them. This CDR3 region has 12 residues. Here the CDR3 reads CASSYSTGEQYF. CDR3 in DNA: TGTGCCAGCAGTTACTCAACCGGCGAGCAGTACTTC.

The chain has TRBV10-3 and TRBJ1-1, with TRBD1 identical over 10 bases. Germline CDR1 ENHRY, CDR2 SYGVKD. V was clipped by 8 bases and J by 4 bases; unmatched bases: 1. This CDR3 has 12 amino acids. CDR3 coding DNA: TGTGCCATCCGGACAGGGGGCACTGAAGCTTTCTTT. It yields the protein CAIRTGGTEAFF.

This clone was counted between two and nine times. This chain links TRBV28 with TRBJ1-1; a weak D match, TRBD1 (5 bases). This CDR3 is 14 amino acids long. Trimming pared 4 bases from V and 3 bases from J, leaving 12 bases between. CDR1 and CDR2 (germline): MDHEN, SYDVKM. DNA of the CDR3: TGTGCCAGCAGTTCAGGGTCCAGGGACACTGAAGCTTTCTTT. Translation gives CASSSGSRDTEAFF.

This clone was counted only a few times. The J gene is TRBJ1-4, the V gene TRBV6-5; the D is unclear. In germline, CDR1 is MNHEY, CDR2 SVGAGI. The CDR3 runs to 16 residues. Trimming took 0 bases from V and 4 from J, leaving 12 bases between them. The CDR3 bases are TGTGCCAGCAGTTACTCGTGGGGAGCGGGTAATGAAAAACTGTTTTTT. Protein sequence: CASSYSWGAGNEKLFF.

The chain is built from TRBV10-3 and TRBJ1-2; D might be TRBD1 (6 bases). Germline V gene sequence: CDR1 ENHRY, CDR2 SYGVKD. CDR3 length: 15 amino acids. Trimming took off 0 bases at V and 8 bases at J, with 16 bases between the two ends. Written as DNA, the CDR3 is TGTGCCATCAGTGAGTCTTGGTTGACAGGATACGGCTACACCTTC. It codes for CAISESWLTGYGYTF.

The chain is built from TRBV11-2 and TRBJ2-2; no clear D gene. Between the trimmed V and J ends, which lost 5 bases and 7 bases, there was a span of 5 bases. This CDR3 has 11 amino acids. Looked up from germline, CDR1 is SGHAT and CDR2 is FQNNGV. DNA for the CDR3: TGTGCCAGCAGCCCTAGCGGGGAGCTGTTTTTT. This sequence encodes CASSPSGELFF.

J is TRBJ2-6 and V is TRBV28, with D possibly matching TRBD2 (5 bases). The germline V gene encodes CDR1 MDHEN and CDR2 SYDVKM. This CDR3 comprises 16 residues. Trimming removed 6 bases from V and 0 bases from J, with 12 bases in between. The CDR3 DNA reads as TGTGCCAGCAGCTCCTTGGGGAGCTCTGGGGCCAACGTCCTGACTTTC. Its translation is CASSSLGSSGANVLTF.

This CDR3 is CASSSTTGSSYNEQFF. As DNA, the CDR3 is TGTGCCAGCAGTTCGACGACTGGAAGCTCCTACAATGAGCAGTTCTTC. The chain employs TRBV6-5 and TRBJ2-1, with unresolved D. Trimming took off 4 bases at V and 0 bases at J, with 13 bases between the two ends. The CDR3 spans 16 residues. Germline loops: CDR1 MNHEY, CDR2 SVGAGI.

The chain employs TRBV30 and TRBJ1-1, with 11 positions matching TRBD1. The junction had 12 bases not matched to a gene; V was cut back by 0 bases and J by 0 bases. Germline lookup yields CDR1 GTSNPN and CDR2 SVGIG (reference sequence). The CDR3 is 19 residues long. This CDR3 is CAWSVESPGQGAMNTEAFF. The CDR3 nucleotides are TGTGCCTGGAGTGTAGAGTCCCCCGGACAGGGGGCAATGAACACTGAAGCTTTCTTT.

V gene TRBV30 combines with J gene TRBJ2-7; tentatively, D is TRBD2 (5 bases). From germline, CDR1 is GTSNPN and CDR2 SVGIG (reference sequence). There are 16 residues in the CDR3. The germline V and J ends were trimmed by 2 bases and 2 bases, with 19 bases remaining between them. The CDR3 sequence: CAWSPQAGEGPYEQYF. Written as DNA, the CDR3 is TGTGCCTGGAGTCCCCAAGCAGGTGAGGGCCCCTACGAGCAGTACTTC.

The chain carries TRBV5-8 and TRBJ1-4; tentative D call: TRBD1 (6 bases). Per the germline V gene, CDR1 is SGHTS and CDR2 is YDEGEE. This CDR3 has 17 residues. Trimming took off 4 bases at V and 10 bases at J, with 26 bases between the two ends. CDR3 amino acids: CASSRNRPDRRIGKLFF. The CDR3 bases are TGTGCCAGCAGCCGAAATCGACCCGACAGGAGAATCGGAAAACTGTTTTTT.

The genes are TRBV12-5 and TRBJ2-7; TRBD2 might be the D (5 bases). The ends were cut back, 8 bases at V and 2 bases at J, with 13 bases in the middle. Germline CDR1 is LGHNT and CDR2 is FRNRAP. The CDR3 runs 13 residues. CDR3 region: CASQATSAYEQYF. In nucleotides, the CDR3 is TGTGCTAGTCAGGCCACTAGTGCCTACGAGCAGTACTTC.

This chain links TRBV6-4 with TRBJ2-2; maybe TRBD1 (6 bases). Germline CDR1 is MRHNA and CDR2 is SNTAGT. Trimming took 5 bases from V and 0 from J, leaving 10 bases between them. The CDR3 is 15 residues long. In nucleotides, the CDR3 is TGTGCCAGCAGTTCCGGGACAACGAACACCGGGGAGCTGTTTTTT. This gives the protein CASSSGTTNTGELFF.

This chain's CDR3 is CASSPASYNEQFF. Written as DNA, the CDR3 is TGTGCCAGCAGTCCAGCTAGTTACAATGAGCAGTTCTTC. The chain couples TRBV27 to TRBJ2-1, with D unresolved. Deletions cut 5 bases from V and 4 bases from J, with 9 bases between. The germline CDR1 and CDR2 sequences are MNHEY and SMNVEV (reference sequence). The CDR3 extends over 13 amino acids.

The V call is TRBV7-6, the J call TRBJ2-2, with D possibly being TRBD2 (6 bases). The CDR3 spans 15 residues. V lost 1 base, J lost 5 bases, and 11 bases lay in between. Germline V gene data show CDR1 as SGHVS and CDR2 as FNYEAQ. The chain's CDR3 is CASSLEGRRTGELFF. CDR3 in DNA: TGTGCCAGCAGCTTAGAAGGGAGGCGGACCGGGGAGCTGTTTTTT.

This chain joins TRBV28 and TRBJ2-3, with TRBD1 matching over 7 bases. The CDR3 has 18 amino acids. Trimming removed 8 bases from V and 2 bases from J; junction bases left unmatched: 19. Germline lookup yields CDR1 MDHEN and CDR2 SYDVKM. The CDR3 DNA is TGTGCCAGCGGCTTGACAGGGACGGGGTTCTCGTCCACAGATACGCAGTATTTT. Protein product: CASGLTGTGFSSTDTQYF.

The V call is TRBV29-1, the J call TRBJ1-4, with TRBD1 identical over 9 bases. Trimming cost V 7 bases and J 6 bases; bases outside gene matches: 6. Germline CDR1 is SQVTM and CDR2 is ANQGSEA. This CDR3 comprises 13 residues. The chain's CDR3 is CSGLTGGDEKLFF. The CDR3 region has the DNA TGCAGCGGCCTTACAGGGGGCGATGAAAAACTGTTTTTT.

The rearrangement links TRBV28 to TRBJ1-3; no firm D call. This CDR3 contains 14 residues. V gave up 6 bases and J gave up 0 bases, with 9 bases separating them. CDR1 MDHEN and CDR2 SYDVKM come from the germline V gene. The CDR3 spells CASSTCCSGNTIYF. CDR3 sequence (DNA): TGTGCCAGCAGCACTTGTTGCTCTGGAAACACCATATATTTT.

V is TRBV30 and J is TRBJ2-2, with a weak D call TRBD1 (6 bases). The V end was cut by 0 bases, the J end by 3 bases, with 14 bases between. This CDR3 contains 16 residues. Per germline, CDR1 GTSNPN and CDR2 SVGIG (reference sequence). The CDR3 loop is CAWSVLGRGDTGELFF. The DNA of the CDR3 is TGTGCCTGGAGTGTCCTCGGCAGGGGAGACACCGGGGAGCTGTTTTTT.

The chain joins TRBV6-1 to TRBJ1-5, with 10 bases lining up with TRBD1. The V gene end was trimmed by 6 bases and the J gene end by 5 bases; junction bases not matched to a gene: 4. This CDR3 comprises 14 residues. Germline V gives CDR1 MNHNS, CDR2 SASEGT. In nucleotides, the CDR3 is TGTGCCAGCAGGACAGGGGGCGCGGATCAGCCCCAGCATTTT. Protein: CASRTGGADQPQHF.

The chain employs TRBV7-8 and TRBJ1-1, with D maybe TRBD1 (6 bases). The length of the CDR3 is 15 residues. V lost 4 bases and J 0 bases, leaving 12 bases between the germline ends. Germline V gene data show CDR1 as SGHVS and CDR2 as FQNEAQ. The CDR3 DNA reads TGTGCCAGCAGCTCCCCAAGGGACATGAACACTGAAGCTTTCTTT. Its translation is CASSSPRDMNTEAFF.

The chain recombines TRBV25-1 with TRBJ2-1, with 9 bases aligning to TRBD1. Trimming took 2 bases from V and 7 from J; bases not matched to a gene: 9. The CDR3 length is 16 residues. Germline V gene data show CDR1 as MGHDK and CDR2 as SYGVNS. As DNA, the CDR3 is TGTGCCAGCAGTGAAGGGCAGGGACAGGGTTTGAATGAGCAGTTCTTC. Amino acid sequence: CASSEGQGQGLNEQFF.